This T cell receptor (beta chain) was obtained from a study of shared clonotypes between healthy human individuals. Overall study: For every donor, three CD4 naive, three CD4 memory, two CD8 naive and one CD8 memory plates were used.

CDR3 length equals 16 residues. The V segment lost 6 bases and the J segment 7 bases; nucleotides outside the gene matches: 18. Germline V lookup: CDR1 MNHEY, CDR2 SMNVEV (reference sequence). TCRdb's table, derived via immunoSEQ multiplex PCR, lists solely in-frame clones and lacks some. This table holds around 2,000,000 clones, about 92% found once. Selected positively for CCR7 and CD45RO-negative, naive CD8 cells excluded terminally differentiated effector memory CD45RA+ cells. This receptor was taken from a man aged 18 to 29 in good health. Some clones in this sample may be carry-over from other donors' samples. The chain employs TRBV27 and TRBJ2-7, with 7 positions matching TRBD2. The specimen sequenced was naive CD8+ T cells from PBMCs. The CDR3 region has the DNA TGTGCCAGCAGACCCCCCAACGGCGGGGGAGCCCCAGAGCAGTACTTC. It specifies CASRPPNGGGAPEQYF.